The present T cell receptor (beta chain) was sequenced within a study of blood T cell repertoires in COVID-19. Study context: The United States, Italy and Spain supplied acute and convalescent COVID-19 samples.

Measured with immunoSEQ multiplex PCR; TCRdb has only the in-frame clones, and not every one. The table lists about 68,000 clones, more than 60% of them singletons. The receptor comes from a woman aged 45 to 65 with acute or convalescent COVID-19. The sample consisted of peripheral blood.

The chain's CDR3 is CSGRTSGAQGDTQYF. The CDR3 DNA is TGCAGCGGACGGACTAGCGGGGCCCAGGGAGATACGCAGTATTTT. This chain links TRBV29-1 with TRBJ2-3; 12 bases map to TRBD2. There are 15 residues in the CDR3. The J segment lost 5 bases and the V segment lost 7 bases, leaving 10 bases of the junction unmatched. Looked up from germline, CDR1 is SQVTM and CDR2 is ANQGSEA.